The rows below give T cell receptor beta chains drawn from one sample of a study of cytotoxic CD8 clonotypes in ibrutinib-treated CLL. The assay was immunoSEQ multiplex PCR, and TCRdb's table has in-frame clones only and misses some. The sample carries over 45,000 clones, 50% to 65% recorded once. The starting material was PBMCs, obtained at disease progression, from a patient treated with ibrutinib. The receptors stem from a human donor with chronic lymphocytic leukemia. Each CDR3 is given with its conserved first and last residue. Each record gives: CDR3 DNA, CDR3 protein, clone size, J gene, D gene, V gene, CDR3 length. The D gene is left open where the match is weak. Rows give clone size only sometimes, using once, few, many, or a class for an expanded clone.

CDR3 DNA: TGTGCCAGCAGCTTAGTCGGGGGACGGGAGACCCAGTACTTC
CDR3 protein: CASSLVGGRETQYF
clone size: -
J gene: TRBJ2-5
D gene: -
V gene: TRBV13
CDR3 length: 14

CDR3 DNA: TGTGCCAGCAGCTTGGCCGGGGGGCGAGAGACCCAGTACTTC
CDR3 protein: CASSLAGGRETQYF
clone size: once
J gene: TRBJ2-5
D gene: -
V gene: TRBV5-8
CDR3 length: 14

CDR3 DNA: TGTGCCAGCAGCGTAGTAGGAGGACTAGTCAATGAGCAGTTCTTC
CDR3 protein: CASSVVGGLVNEQFF
clone size: -
J gene: TRBJ2-1
D gene: TRBD2
V gene: TRBV9
CDR3 length: 15

CDR3 DNA: TGTGCCAGCAGTTTCCCAGAGCCCCAGCATTTT
CDR3 protein: CASSFPEPQHF
clone size: few
J gene: TRBJ1-5
D gene: -
V gene: TRBV28
CDR3 length: 11

CDR3 DNA: TGTGCCAGCAGCCAAGACACAGATACGTGGGAAAATTCACCCCTCCACTTT
CDR3 protein: CASSQDTDTWENSPLHF
clone size: -
J gene: TRBJ1-6
D gene: -
V gene: TRBV14
CDR3 length: 17

CDR3 DNA: TGTGCCAGCAGCTTGGTGAGCGGGGTTCTTGAGCAGTTCTTC
CDR3 protein: CASSLVSGVLEQFF
clone size: once
J gene: TRBJ2-1
D gene: TRBD2
V gene: TRBV5-6
CDR3 length: 14

CDR3 DNA: TGTGCCACCAGCAGAGATAAAATACAGGCTTGGGGCTACACCTTC
CDR3 protein: CATSRDKIQAWGYTF
clone size: -
J gene: TRBJ1-2
D gene: -
V gene: TRBV15
CDR3 length: 15

CDR3 DNA: TGCGCCAGCAGCCGAGCAGATACATACCCTGAAGCTTTCTTT
CDR3 protein: CASSRADTYPEAFF
clone size: -
J gene: TRBJ1-1
D gene: -
V gene: TRBV4-1
CDR3 length: 14

CDR3 DNA: TGTGCCAGCAGCCCCCTCTTGGGGTTCAGGGTAGGGACTGAAGCTTTCTTT
CDR3 protein: CASSPLLGFRVGTEAFF
clone size: few
J gene: TRBJ1-1
D gene: -
V gene: TRBV5-6
CDR3 length: 17

CDR3 DNA: TGTGCCAGCAGGGGGCAGGGCGATCAGCCCCAGCATTTT
CDR3 protein: CASRGQGDQPQHF
clone size: -
J gene: TRBJ1-5
D gene: -
V gene: TRBV25-1
CDR3 length: 13

CDR3 DNA: TGTGCCTGGGTAGCGGGGGCATTTCAGAATACGCAGTATTTT
CDR3 protein: CAWVAGAFQNTQYF
clone size: -
J gene: TRBJ2-3
D gene: TRBD2
V gene: TRBV30
CDR3 length: 14

CDR3 DNA: TGTGCCAGCAGCCAGGACAGGGGCTCCTACGAGCAGTACTTC
CDR3 protein: CASSQDRGSYEQYF
clone size: -
J gene: TRBJ2-7
D gene: TRBD1
V gene: TRBV4-2
CDR3 length: 14

CDR3 DNA: TGCGCCAGTATCGGCCTTCTGAACACTGAAGCTTTCTTT
CDR3 protein: CASIGLLNTEAFF
clone size: -
J gene: TRBJ1-1
D gene: -
V gene: TRBV4-1
CDR3 length: 13

CDR3 DNA: TGTGCTAGCAGCTTAGCCCGAGACAGCTACGAGCAGTACTTC
CDR3 protein: CASSLARDSYEQYF
clone size: -
J gene: TRBJ2-7
D gene: -
V gene: TRBV7-7
CDR3 length: 14

CDR3 DNA: TGTGCCAGCACCTTAATGCCCCGGGACAGAAACACAGATACGCAGTATTTT
CDR3 protein: CASTLMPRDRNTDTQYF
clone size: -
J gene: TRBJ2-3
D gene: TRBD1
V gene: TRBV7-2
CDR3 length: 17

CDR3 DNA: TGTGCCAGTAGTCGCGGGACAGCTAGCAATCAGCCCCAGCATTTT
CDR3 protein: CASSRGTASNQPQHF
clone size: -
J gene: TRBJ1-5
D gene: TRBD1
V gene: TRBV19
CDR3 length: 15

CDR3 DNA: TGTGCCAGCGTACAGTATGGCAGGGATGGCTACACCTTC
CDR3 protein: CASVQYGRDGYTF
clone size: -
J gene: TRBJ1-2
D gene: -
V gene: TRBV2
CDR3 length: 13

CDR3 DNA: TGTGCCAGCAGTTACCGGGGGCTGGAGACCCAGTACTTC
CDR3 protein: CASSYRGLETQYF
clone size: -
J gene: TRBJ2-5
D gene: -
V gene: TRBV6-6
CDR3 length: 13

CDR3 DNA: TGTGCCAGCAGCATTACCCATACGCAGTATTTT
CDR3 protein: CASSITHTQYF
clone size: few
J gene: TRBJ2-3
D gene: -
V gene: TRBV2
CDR3 length: 11

CDR3 DNA: TGTGCCAGCAGCAAAACGCGGGAGGGCCTTACAGATACGCAGTATTTT
CDR3 protein: CASSKTREGLTDTQYF
clone size: -
J gene: TRBJ2-3
D gene: -
V gene: TRBV21-1
CDR3 length: 16

CDR3 DNA: TGTGCCAGCAGGAAAACAGGGGTAGTCCAGCCCCAGCATTTT
CDR3 protein: CASRKTGVVQPQHF
clone size: -
J gene: TRBJ1-5
D gene: TRBD1
V gene: TRBV5-8
CDR3 length: 14

CDR3 DNA: TGTGCCAGTAGGGAGGAGGGCCGGGCCACCGGGGAGCTGTTTTTT
CDR3 protein: CASREEGRATGELFF
clone size: -
J gene: TRBJ2-2
D gene: -
V gene: TRBV19
CDR3 length: 15

CDR3 DNA: TGTGCCAGCAGCCAAGACTGGGACAGGGGGAGTGGAGAGACCCAGTACTTC
CDR3 protein: CASSQDWDRGSGETQYF
clone size: -
J gene: TRBJ2-5
D gene: TRBD1
V gene: TRBV4-2
CDR3 length: 17

CDR3 DNA: TGTGCCAGCAGCGTAGGTGGTGCCAACCCGTATTTT
CDR3 protein: CASSVGGANPYF
clone size: -
J gene: TRBJ2-3
D gene: -
V gene: TRBV9
CDR3 length: 12

CDR3 DNA: TGTGCCAGCAGCCCGGGACAGCGACTTAACTATGGCTACACCTTC
CDR3 protein: CASSPGQRLNYGYTF
clone size: few
J gene: TRBJ1-2
D gene: TRBD1
V gene: TRBV5-4
CDR3 length: 15

CDR3 DNA: TGCGCCAGCAGCCATGGACAGTATACGAACACCGGGGAGCTGTTTTTT
CDR3 protein: CASSHGQYTNTGELFF
clone size: -
J gene: TRBJ2-2
D gene: -
V gene: TRBV5-1
CDR3 length: 16

CDR3 DNA: TGTGCCAGCAGTCTCCACACAGGGGAGAGCTACGAGCAGTACTTC
CDR3 protein: CASSLHTGESYEQYF
clone size: few
J gene: TRBJ2-7
D gene: TRBD1
V gene: TRBV28
CDR3 length: 15

CDR3 DNA: TGTGCCAGCAGTGAATTCCGACAGGGTGCTAATGAAAAACTGTTTTTT
CDR3 protein: CASSEFRQGANEKLFF
clone size: -
J gene: TRBJ1-4
D gene: TRBD1
V gene: TRBV25-1
CDR3 length: 16

CDR3 DNA: TGTGCCAGCAGCTCACCCCGACAGGGACCCAACACCGGGGAGCTGTTTTTT
CDR3 protein: CASSSPRQGPNTGELFF
clone size: -
J gene: TRBJ2-2
D gene: TRBD1
V gene: TRBV11-2
CDR3 length: 17

CDR3 DNA: TGTGCCAGCAGCTTAGGACTAGCGAACACCGGGGAGCTGTTTTTT
CDR3 protein: CASSLGLANTGELFF
clone size: -
J gene: TRBJ2-2
D gene: -
V gene: TRBV7-9
CDR3 length: 15

CDR3 DNA: TGTGCCAGTAGGAACGCAGGGGTCGGCACTGAAGCTTTCTTT
CDR3 protein: CASRNAGVGTEAFF
clone size: -
J gene: TRBJ1-1
D gene: -
V gene: TRBV19
CDR3 length: 14

CDR3 DNA: TGTGCCAGCAGAGGTTCGCCGGGACAGGCAAACACTGAAGCTTTCTTT
CDR3 protein: CASRGSPGQANTEAFF
clone size: few
J gene: TRBJ1-1
D gene: TRBD1
V gene: TRBV28
CDR3 length: 16

CDR3 DNA: TGTGCCAGCACCAATTTTTTGGGACTAGCGGGAGAGCAGTTCTTC
CDR3 protein: CASTNFLGLAGEQFF
clone size: -
J gene: TRBJ2-1
D gene: TRBD2
V gene: TRBV25-1
CDR3 length: 15

CDR3 DNA: TGTGCCAGCACCCTGTGGGGCTCTGGAAACACCATATATTTT
CDR3 protein: CASTLWGSGNTIYF
clone size: -
J gene: TRBJ1-3
D gene: -
V gene: TRBV6-6
CDR3 length: 14

CDR3 DNA: TGCGCCAGCAGCCAAGACCGGCGGGGGGGCACTGAAGCTTTCTTT
CDR3 protein: CASSQDRRGGTEAFF
clone size: once
J gene: TRBJ1-1
D gene: -
V gene: TRBV4-1
CDR3 length: 15

CDR3 DNA: TGTGCCAGCAGGGCGGGGGGGACTAGCGCCGGAAATGAGCAGTTCTTC
CDR3 protein: CASRAGGTSAGNEQFF
clone size: -
J gene: TRBJ2-1
D gene: TRBD2
V gene: TRBV28
CDR3 length: 16

CDR3 DNA: TGTGCCATCAGTGGGGGAGGGGGCTACACCTTC
CDR3 protein: CAISGGGGYTF
clone size: -
J gene: TRBJ1-2
D gene: -
V gene: TRBV10-3
CDR3 length: 11

CDR3 DNA: TGTGCCAGCAGTTCAGGTCCCCTCTACGAGCAGTACTTC
CDR3 protein: CASSSGPLYEQYF
clone size: -
J gene: TRBJ2-7
D gene: -
V gene: TRBV28
CDR3 length: 13

CDR3 DNA: TGTGCCAGCAGCACTAGGACAGGGCGGACTGAAGCTTTCTTT
CDR3 protein: CASSTRTGRTEAFF
clone size: many
J gene: TRBJ1-1
D gene: TRBD1
V gene: TRBV7-8
CDR3 length: 14

CDR3 DNA: TGTGCCAGCAGCTTAGACAGGGGAACTTACGAGCAGTACTTC
CDR3 protein: CASSLDRGTYEQYF
clone size: -
J gene: TRBJ2-7
D gene: TRBD1
V gene: TRBV7-2
CDR3 length: 14

CDR3 DNA: TGTGCCACCAGCAGTTATGGCGAGGGAAACTATGGCTACACCTTC
CDR3 protein: CATSSYGEGNYGYTF
clone size: -
J gene: TRBJ1-2
D gene: -
V gene: TRBV15
CDR3 length: 15